One T cell receptor beta chain is described in this entry. Its antigen is not known. V dropped 6 bases and J dropped 0 bases, with 9 bases sitting between them. The CDR3 sequence is 14 residues long. TCRdb processed the reads anew with MiXCR; each CDR3 protein has one entry. Of 450,000 to 650,000 distinct CDR3 sequences in the sample, roughly 42% were seen once. The data were obtained in a study of T cell repertoires in cytomegalovirus infection. About the study: CMV epitopes used comprised recently identified HLA-C-restricted ones and well-studied HLA-B-restricted ones. A matching HLA type, together with CMV infection, was signaled by public TCR beta signatures.

Study findings and constraints: Clonotypes of TCR beta that were HLA-C-restricted and CMV-specific dominated the ex vivo response.

This chain joins TRBV12-3 or TRBV12-4 and TRBJ1-3, with unresolved D. Sequences were derived from cultured PBMCs, sampled from culture after CMV antigen stimulation. The source is a human donor in good health (CMV status not recorded). Some clones in this sample may be carry-over from other donors' samples. The chain's CDR3 is CASRSASSGNTIYF. CDR3 sequence (DNA): TGTGCCAGCAGATCAGCCTCCTCTGGAAACACCATATATTTT.